The 14 T cell receptor beta chains presented below share a single source sample, sequenced in a study of T-cell reconstitution after alpha-beta-depleted transplantation in children. Unique molecular identifiers featured in how the TCRbeta library was prepared. One entry per CDR3 protein, called by TCRdb with MiXCR from the PCR reads. The repertoire holds about 200,000 distinct CDR3 sequences, with roughly 9.1% as singletons. The specimen was PBMCs, mostly from graft donor cells, collected 360 days after TCRalphabeta/CD19-depleted stem cell transplant. All receptors derive from a male patient aged 2-15 years who had a stem cell transplant for acute myeloid leukemia, so the T cells may come from the graft donor.

A remark on this clonotype: This may arise from a read error, as a much more abundant clone is one base away. The rearrangement links TRBV5-6 to TRBJ2-7; D is unclear. Germline CDR1 and CDR2: SGHDT and YYEEEE. The CDR3 contains 13 residues. The V and J ends lost 2 bases and 3 bases respectively, with 9 bases between them. CDR3 region: CASSFVRNYEQYF. The CDR3, as DNA: TGTGCCAGCAGCTTTGTGCGGAACTACGAGCAGTACTTC. Complete variable domain (other parts from reference TRBV5-6 and TRBJ2-7): DAGVTQSPTHLIKTRGQQVTLRCSPKSGHDTVSWYQQALGQGPQFIFQYYEEEERQRGNFPDRFSGHQFPNYSSELNVNALLLGDSALYLCASSFVRNYEQYFGPGTRLTVT.

The sample holds a few counts of this clonotype. The chain carries TRBV5-1 and TRBJ2-1, with D maybe TRBD2 (5 bases). Germline V gene data show CDR1 as SGHRS and CDR2 as YFSETQ. V was pared by 8 bases and J by 8 bases, with 23 bases between. This CDR3 is built from 15 residues. In nucleotides, the CDR3 is TGCGCCAGTCATAACCGAGCCGGGAAACATGATGAGCAGTTCTTC. Translated, it gives CASHNRAGKHDEQFF.

This clonotype was detected a few times. V is TRBV27 and J is TRBJ2-5, with D possibly being TRBD1 or TRBD2 (5 bases each). V was shortened by 3 bases and J by 4 bases, with 21 bases between the two germline ends. Germline CDR1 reads MNHEY; CDR2 reads SMNVEV (reference sequence). This CDR3 comprises 17 residues. This CDR3 is CASSFFAREWGPETQYF. The DNA for the CDR3 is TGTGCCAGCAGTTTCTTCGCCAGGGAGTGGGGCCCAGAGACCCAGTACTTC.

This chain joins TRBV2 and TRBJ2-2; tentatively, D is TRBD1 (5 bases). V lost 10 bases to trimming and J lost 6 bases, with 15 bases between them. Germline values: CDR1 SNHLY, CDR2 FYNNEI. CDR3 length: 13 residues. The CDR3 is CATRAGWPGELFF. Written as DNA, the CDR3 is TGTGCCACCAGGGCAGGGTGGCCCGGGGAGCTGTTTTTT.

This clonotype was seen more than once but under ten times. The chain carries TRBV5-1 and TRBJ1-6; TRBD1 matches 8 bases. V lost 1 base to trimming and J lost 6 bases; unmatched junction nucleotides: 3. The CDR3 is 15 residues long. Germline V gene data show CDR1 as SGHRS and CDR2 as YFSETQ. The CDR3 nucleotides read TGCGCCAGCAGCTTGAGGGACAGGCCTAATTCACCCCTCCACTTT. It is translated as CASSLRDRPNSPLHF.

This clonotype was recorded at least ten times. This chain uses TRBV12-3 or TRBV12-4 with TRBJ2-7, with TRBD1 identical over 8 bases. V was pared by 3 bases and J by 4 bases, with 8 bases of the junction left unmatched. The CDR3 covers 15 residues. The DNA for the CDR3 is TGTGCCAGCAGTTTGCGGCCAGGGGGCGCGTACGAGCAGTACTTC. It encodes CASSLRPGGAYEQYF.

As DNA, the CDR3 is TGTGCCAGCAGCCCACGTCCCCCAACAGGGGGCAAATTGACTGAAGCTTTCTTT. The encoded protein is CASSPRPPTGGKLTEAFF. This sequence joins TRBV13 and TRBJ1-1; TRBD1 aligns across 9 bases. V gave up 5 bases and J gave up 5 bases; unmatched junction bases: 18. Germline V CDR1 and CDR2: PRHDT, FYEKMQ (reference sequence). The CDR3 has 18 amino acids.

In its sample, this clonotype was seen many times. The chain combines TRBV29-1 with TRBJ2-7, with 13 bases aligning to TRBD2. The CDR3 is 14 residues long. V shed 8 bases and J 7 bases; nucleotides not matched to a gene: 11. Germline lookup yields CDR1 SQVTM and CDR2 ANQGSEA. As DNA, the CDR3 is TGCAGCACCCTAGGGACTAGCGGGATAGGAGAGCAGTACTTC. It yields the protein CSTLGTSGIGEQYF.

This clonotype has at least ten counts. The gene calls are TRBV20-1 and TRBJ2-2, with 14 bases identical to TRBD2. Unmatched junction bases numbered 5, after V lost 4 bases and J lost 1 base. CDR1 and CDR2 from the germline V gene are DFQATT and SNEGSKA (reference sequence). The CDR3 consists of 17 residues. For the CDR3, the DNA is TGCAGTGCTACGGGGACTAGCGGGAGAGGGAACACCGGGGAGCTGTTTTTT. This codes for CSATGTSGRGNTGELFF.

This clonotype was counted ten times or more. The J gene is TRBJ2-7, the V gene TRBV20-1; 7 nucleotides line up with TRBD1. Germline CDR1 DFQATT, CDR2 SNEGSKA (reference sequence). V dropped 2 bases and J dropped 2; count of bases not matched to a gene: 6. This CDR3 has 14 residues. CDR3 protein: CSARPRTGPYEQYF. The CDR3, as DNA: TGCAGTGCTAGACCAAGGACAGGTCCCTACGAGCAGTACTTC.

This chain links TRBV9 with TRBJ2-7; D possibly corresponds to TRBD2 (6 bases). Germline CDR1 and CDR2: SGDLS and YYNGEE. The length of the CDR3 is 15 residues. V gave up 4 bases and J gave up 2 bases, with 16 bases separating them. The CDR3 DNA is TGTGCCAGCAGCTCCGGACCGGGGGACCCCTACGAGCAGTACGTC. Translated: CASSSGPGDPYEQYV.

This clonotype was detected many times. The rearrangement joins TRBV10-3 to TRBJ1-1; a possible D gene is TRBD1 (6 bases). Germline V CDR1 and CDR2: ENHRY, SYGVKD. The CDR3 covers 16 residues. The V gene lost 8 bases and the J gene lost 5 bases, with 24 bases spanning the gap. CDR3 protein: CAIGKPFSQGRTEAFF. In nucleotides, the CDR3 is TGTGCCATCGGCAAACCCTTTTCCCAGGGGCGGACTGAAGCTTTCTTT.

Ten or more counts support this clonotype. The rearrangement links TRBV20-1 to TRBJ2-7, with D possibly TRBD2 on 5 matching bases. Between the trimmed V and J ends, which lost 5 bases and 5 bases, there was a span of 10 bases. Germline-derived CDR1 and CDR2 are DFQATT and SNEGSKA (reference sequence). CDR3 length: 11 amino acids. CDR3 residues: CSAPSGHEQYF. The CDR3 DNA reads TGCAGTGCTCCAAGCGGACACGAGCAGTACTTC.

This clonotype was recorded many times. The chain combines TRBV9 with TRBJ2-1; 7 bases are shared with TRBD2. Trimming at V came to 4 bases and at J to 1 base, leaving 8 bases not matched to a gene. CDR1 and CDR2 (germline): SGDLS, YYNGEE. This CDR3 has 16 amino acids. The CDR3 DNA sequence: TGTGCCAGCAGCCCTCGTTCGGGGGGTTCCTACAATGAGCAGTTCTTC. It translates to CASSPRSGGSYNEQFF.